This T cell receptor (beta chain) originates from a study of T and B cells in COVID-19 patients. Study at large: Median age was about 34 years in the recovered cohort and around 62 years in the active-infection cohort. About 90% of the roughly 20 active-infection patients had comorbidities associated with unfavorable COVID-19 outcome.

This clonotype is medium-sized by share. Multiplex PCR with BIOMED2 TRB-A/B primer pools amplified TRB rearrangements. TCRdb used MiXCR to reprocess the multiplex PCR reads, holding one entry per CDR3 protein. The sample has thousands of distinct CDR3 sequences, 27% seen once. From blood, about 240-550 ng of genomic DNA served as TRB template. The germline V gene encodes CDR1 SGHRS and CDR2 YFSETQ. Trimming took 2 bases from V and 2 from J, leaving 9 bases between them. CDR3 length: 14 amino acids. This receptor was identified in a human donor with active COVID-19. The J gene is TRBJ2-3, the V gene TRBV5-1, with D uncertain. Material for sequencing was blood. The CDR3 spells CASSFDMNTDTQYF. CDR3 nucleotides: TGCGCCAGCAGCTTCGACATGAACACAGATACGCAGTATTTT.